A selection of T cell receptor beta chains follows, all from one sample in a study of Ad26.COV2.S vaccination and SARS-CoV-2 variants. Method: immunoSEQ multiplex PCR; TCRdb's copy keeps in-frame clones and lacks some. The table has about 180,000 clones, around 88% seen once; the top ten hold over 4.5%. Specimen: peripheral blood, collected after recovery from COVID-19. The receptor set was obtained from a human donor who had recovered from COVID-19. Each CDR3 is given with its conserved first and last residue. A D gene is named only where the DNA matches it firmly.

v_call: TRBV2
d_call: TRBD1
j_call: TRBJ2-3
cdr3_aa: CASSEHPIFVGGAVPTDTQYF

v_call: TRBV5-1
d_call: TRBD2
j_call: TRBJ2-5
cdr3_aa: CASSLTSGGEETQYF

v_call: TRBV28
d_call: -
j_call: TRBJ2-7
cdr3_aa: CASRGDTYEQYF

v_call: TRBV2
d_call: -
j_call: TRBJ2-5
cdr3_aa: CASKGDLYQETQYF

v_call: TRBV10-3
d_call: -
j_call: TRBJ2-5
cdr3_aa: CAISGGETQYF

v_call: TRBV3-1/TRBV3-2
d_call: -
j_call: TRBJ1-5
cdr3_aa: CASSQARQGQPQHF

v_call: TRBV9
d_call: TRBD2
j_call: TRBJ2-7
cdr3_aa: CASSVELIGLATSDEQYF

v_call: TRBV19
d_call: -
j_call: TRBJ1-6
cdr3_aa: CASSIQGFDSPLHF

v_call: TRBV3-1/TRBV3-2
d_call: TRBD2
j_call: TRBJ2-3
cdr3_aa: CASSQGGLAGGGDTQYF

v_call: TRBV6-5
d_call: TRBD2
j_call: TRBJ2-1
cdr3_aa: CASRQLAGGTVEQFF

v_call: TRBV29-1
d_call: TRBD2
j_call: TRBJ2-3
cdr3_aa: CSVEDGALAGSDTQYF

v_call: TRBV6-5
d_call: TRBD1
j_call: TRBJ1-2
cdr3_aa: CASRAMTGIYGYTF

v_call: TRBV12-5
d_call: TRBD1
j_call: TRBJ1-2
cdr3_aa: CASGPPPRDSLYGYTF

v_call: TRBV11-1
d_call: -
j_call: TRBJ2-5
cdr3_aa: CASSLAKQGWETQYF

v_call: TRBV27
d_call: TRBD1
j_call: TRBJ1-4
cdr3_aa: CASSQYLGTGFYEKLFF

v_call: TRBV4-1
d_call: TRBD2
j_call: TRBJ2-1
cdr3_aa: CASSQDPAGFNEQFF

v_call: TRBV7-9
d_call: -
j_call: TRBJ1-6
cdr3_aa: CASSFDIGSPLHF

v_call: TRBV10-1
d_call: TRBD1
j_call: TRBJ1-1
cdr3_aa: CASSETTGVFTEAFF

v_call: TRBV7-8
d_call: -
j_call: TRBJ2-5
cdr3_aa: CASSAGYQETQYF

v_call: TRBV6-2/TRBV6-3
d_call: TRBD2
j_call: TRBJ2-1
cdr3_aa: CASSTGLVPGFF

v_call: TRBV2
d_call: -
j_call: TRBJ1-2
cdr3_aa: CASSVSDGYTF

v_call: TRBV13
d_call: -
j_call: TRBJ1-1
cdr3_aa: CASSIWTDYTEAFF

v_call: TRBV5-4
d_call: TRBD1
j_call: TRBJ2-7
cdr3_aa: CASSLRDSGYEQYF

v_call: TRBV11-2
d_call: -
j_call: TRBJ1-2
cdr3_aa: CASSPVTANYGYTF

v_call: TRBV19
d_call: -
j_call: TRBJ1-1
cdr3_aa: CASNPGTPNTEAFF

v_call: TRBV6-6
d_call: TRBD2
j_call: TRBJ2-7
cdr3_aa: CASSYSGTSGEQYF

v_call: TRBV5-4
d_call: -
j_call: TRBJ2-3
cdr3_aa: CASTSGGSTDTQYF

v_call: TRBV7-8
d_call: -
j_call: TRBJ1-4
cdr3_aa: CASSLDRGGDEKLFF

v_call: TRBV11-2
d_call: -
j_call: TRBJ1-6
cdr3_aa: CASTIGGLSNSPLHF

v_call: TRBV2
d_call: -
j_call: TRBJ1-1
cdr3_aa: CASSELMEGLAEAFF

v_call: TRBV18
d_call: -
j_call: TRBJ2-2
cdr3_aa: CASSPPTGELFF